This T cell receptor beta chain was sequenced in a study of blood T cell repertoires in COVID-19. Study-level information: Researchers got acute and convalescent COVID-19 samples from the United States, Italy and Spain.

The CDR3 extends over 14 amino acids. V was clipped by 2 bases and J by 5 bases; unmatched bases: 6. The V gene's germline CDR1 is SGHRS and CDR2 YFSETQ. Profiled with immunoSEQ multiplex PCR; TCRdb holds only in-frame clones, not every one. This table holds roughly 50,000 clones, around 78% found once. The specimen was peripheral blood. This chain joins TRBV5-1 and TRBJ2-7; 8 positions agree with TRBD1. The origin of this receptor is a human donor in a cohort sampled during active COVID-19. CDR3 bases: TGCGCCAGCAGCTTACGGACAGGGAGCGACGAGCAGTACTTC. Amino acid sequence: CASSLRTGSDEQYF. Based on the CDR3 plus reference TRBV5-1 and TRBJ2-7, the full variable domain is KAGVTQTPRYLIKTRGQQVTLSCSPISGHRSVSWYQQTPGQGLQFLFEYFSETQRNKGNFPGRFSGRQFSNSRSEMNVSTLELGDSALYLCASSLRTGSDEQYFGPGTRLTVT.